This is a list of T cell receptor beta chains from one sample in a study of cytomegalovirus exposure and HLA in healthy donors. This table comes from immunoSEQ multiplex PCR, and its TCRdb copy is limited to in-frame clones, with some not included. The sample carries roughly 190,000 clones, roughly three quarters recorded once. Sequences were obtained from PBMCs. These receptor sequences come from a woman aged 18-29 years in good health and CMV-seronegative. Each CDR3 is given with its conserved first and last residue. The D gene is left open where the match is weak. The size field is filled for only some rows; it gives once, few, many or a size class.

once	TRBJ2-1	TRBV5-1	TRBD1	TGCGCCAGCAGCTTGGCCCCCAGGGGGCCCTACAATGAGCAGTTCTTC	CASSLAPRGPYNEQFF
-	TRBJ1-3	TRBV19	TRBD1	TGTGCCAGTAGTTTCGACAGGGATTCTGGAAACACCATATATTTT	CASSFDRDSGNTIYF
-	TRBJ1-2	TRBV28	TRBD1	TGTGCCAGCAGGGACAGGCCTTACGTCGGTGGCTACACCTTC	CASRDRPYVGGYTF
few	TRBJ2-1	TRBV2	TRBD2	TGTGCCAGCAGTGTTGGGAGGGCCCCTTACAATGAGCAGTTCTTC	CASSVGRAPYNEQFF
-	TRBJ2-5	TRBV7-7	TRBD1	TGTGCTAGCAGCTTAGGGACAGGGCGAGAGACCCAGTACTTC	CASSLGTGRETQYF
-	TRBJ1-4	TRBV27	TRBD1	TGTGCCAGCAGTCTCACCTCAGGGGGCTGGGGTGAAAAACTGTTTTTT	CASSLTSGGWGEKLFF
-	TRBJ2-7	TRBV28	-	TGTGCCAGCAACCGTTTGGCGGGACGTAATTACGAGCAGTACTTC	CASNRLAGRNYEQYF
-	TRBJ1-1	TRBV7-8	TRBD1	TGTGCCAGCAGCACAGGACAGGGGGCCATTGAAGCTTTCTTT	CASSTGQGAIEAFF
-	TRBJ2-3	TRBV5-6	TRBD1	TGTGCCAGCAGCCCGGGGACAGCTAGCACAGATACGCAGTATTTT	CASSPGTASTDTQYF
-	TRBJ2-1	TRBV9	TRBD2	TGTGCCAGCAGCCAGCCCCCTAGCGGGGCATTCTACAATGAGCAGTTCTTC	CASSQPPSGAFYNEQFF
-	TRBJ2-5	TRBV5-4	-	TGTGCCAGCAGCTCGGCATCGACGGGAGAGACCCAGTACTTC	CASSSASTGETQYF
-	TRBJ1-1	TRBV11-2	-	TGTGCCAGCAGCCCGGAGTCTATCGGCGCTGAAGCTTTCTTT	CASSPESIGAEAFF
-	TRBJ1-4	TRBV7-8	TRBD1	TGTGCCAGCAAAAGACAGGGTCTTAATGAAAAACTGTTTTTT	CASKRQGLNEKLFF
-	TRBJ2-7	TRBV20-1	-	TGCAGTGCTAGTAGAAACGAGCAGTACTTC	CSASRNEQYF
-	TRBJ1-4	TRBV7-9	TRBD1	TGTGCCAGCAGCCCCACACGGGACAGGGAAGGGGAAAAACTGTTTTTT	CASSPTRDREGEKLFF
few	TRBJ2-7	TRBV7-6	TRBD1	TGTGCCAGCAGCAGAACCGGGACAGTGAGCTCCTACGAGCAGTACTTC	CASSRTGTVSSYEQYF
-	TRBJ1-6	TRBV15	TRBD1	TGTGCCACCAGCAAGAACCAGGGGGCGGTAGCCCTCCACTTT	CATSKNQGAVALHF
-	TRBJ1-1	TRBV7-9	TRBD1	TGTGCCAGCAGCTCGGACAGGGAGGCTTTCTTT	CASSSDREAFF
-	TRBJ1-4	TRBV7-8	-	TGTGCCAGCAGCCCCCTCCGGGGTATCGGTGAAAAACTGTTTTTT	CASSPLRGIGEKLFF
-	TRBJ2-6	TRBV4-1	TRBD1	TGCGCCAGCAGCCAAGAAAGGCAGGGGGCTAAGTCTGGGGCCAACGTCCTGACTTTC	CASSQERQGAKSGANVLTF
few	TRBJ1-4	TRBV5-6	TRBD1	TGTGCCAGCAGCTTGGAAATTCGCAGGGGGAAAAATGAAAAACTGTTTTTT	CASSLEIRRGKNEKLFF
-	TRBJ2-1	TRBV4-2	-	TGTGCCAGCAGCCAAGATCGAGGCCTAGACAATGAGCAGTTCTTC	CASSQDRGLDNEQFF
-	TRBJ1-3	TRBV14	-	TGTGCCAGCAGCCAAGAACGGTTCTCTGGAAACACCATATATTTT	CASSQERFSGNTIYF
-	TRBJ1-1	TRBV18	-	TGTGCCAGCTCACCGGAATTCAGGGGCTCGAGTACTGAAGCTTTCTTT	CASSPEFRGSSTEAFF
-	TRBJ1-5	TRBV19	-	TGTGCCAGTAATGCCAGGTTGGATCAGCCCCAGCATTTT	CASNARLDQPQHF
-	TRBJ2-7	TRBV23-1	TRBD1	TGCGCCAGCAGTCAATCGATCCGGGACAGATCCTACGAGCAGTACTTC	CASSQSIRDRSYEQYF